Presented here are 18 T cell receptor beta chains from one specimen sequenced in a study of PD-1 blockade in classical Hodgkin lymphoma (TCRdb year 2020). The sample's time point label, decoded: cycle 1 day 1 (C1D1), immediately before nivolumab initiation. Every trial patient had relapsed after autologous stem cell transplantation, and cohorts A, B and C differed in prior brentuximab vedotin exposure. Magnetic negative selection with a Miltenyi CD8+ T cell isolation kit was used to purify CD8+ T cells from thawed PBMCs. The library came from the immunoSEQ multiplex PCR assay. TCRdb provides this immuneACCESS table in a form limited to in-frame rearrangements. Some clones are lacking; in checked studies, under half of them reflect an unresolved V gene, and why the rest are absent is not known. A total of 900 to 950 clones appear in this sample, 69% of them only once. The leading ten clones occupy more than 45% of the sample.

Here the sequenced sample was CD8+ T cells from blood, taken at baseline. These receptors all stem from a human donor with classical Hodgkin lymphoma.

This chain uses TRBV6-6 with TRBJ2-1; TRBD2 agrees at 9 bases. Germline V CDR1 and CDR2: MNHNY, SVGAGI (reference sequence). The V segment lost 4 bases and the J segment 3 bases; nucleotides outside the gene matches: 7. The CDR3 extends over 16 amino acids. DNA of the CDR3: TGTGCCAGCAGTTCCGCGACTAGCGGATTCTACAATGAGCAGTTCTTC. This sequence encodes CASSSATSGFYNEQFF.

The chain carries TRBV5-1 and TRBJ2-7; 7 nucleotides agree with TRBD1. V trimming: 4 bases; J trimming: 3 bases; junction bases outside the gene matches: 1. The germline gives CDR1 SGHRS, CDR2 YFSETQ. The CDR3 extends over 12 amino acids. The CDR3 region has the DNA TGCGCCAGCAGCCGGGACAGCTACGAGCAGTACTTC. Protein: CASSRDSYEQYF.

The CDR3 DNA is TGTGCCAGCACTTCTACAGGGCCCAACTATGGCTACACCTTC. Its protein is CASTSTGPNYGYTF. The rearrangement links TRBV28 to TRBJ1-2, with D tentatively TRBD1 (6 bases). CDR3 size: 14 residues. From germline, CDR1 is MDHEN and CDR2 SYDVKM. The germline V and J ends were trimmed by 7 bases and 2 bases, with 14 bases remaining between them.

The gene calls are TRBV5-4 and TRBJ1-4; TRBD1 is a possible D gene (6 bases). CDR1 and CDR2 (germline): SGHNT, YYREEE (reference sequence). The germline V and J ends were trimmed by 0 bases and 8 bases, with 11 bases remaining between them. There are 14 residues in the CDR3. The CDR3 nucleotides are TGTGCCAGCAGCTTGGACGGGGGCGACGAAAAACTGTTTTTT. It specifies CASSLDGGDEKLFF.

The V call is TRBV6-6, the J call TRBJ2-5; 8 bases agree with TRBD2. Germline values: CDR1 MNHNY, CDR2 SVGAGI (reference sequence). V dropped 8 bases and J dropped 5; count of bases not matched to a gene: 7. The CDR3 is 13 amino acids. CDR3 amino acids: CASLAGRGETQYF. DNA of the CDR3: TGTGCCAGCCTCGCCGGGAGGGGGGAGACCCAGTACTTC.

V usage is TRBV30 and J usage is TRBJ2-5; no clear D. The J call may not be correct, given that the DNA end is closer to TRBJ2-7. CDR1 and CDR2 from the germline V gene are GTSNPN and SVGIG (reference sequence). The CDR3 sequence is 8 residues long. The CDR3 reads CAWNEQYF. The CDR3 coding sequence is TGTGCCTGGAACGAGCAGTACTTC.

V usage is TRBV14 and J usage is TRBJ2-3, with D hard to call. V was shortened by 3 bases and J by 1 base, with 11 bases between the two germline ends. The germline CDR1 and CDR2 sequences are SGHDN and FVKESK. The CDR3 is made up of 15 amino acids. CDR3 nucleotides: TGTGCCAGCAGCCACCTCCGCGGCGGCACAGATACGCAGTATTTT. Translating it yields CASSHLRGGTDTQYF.

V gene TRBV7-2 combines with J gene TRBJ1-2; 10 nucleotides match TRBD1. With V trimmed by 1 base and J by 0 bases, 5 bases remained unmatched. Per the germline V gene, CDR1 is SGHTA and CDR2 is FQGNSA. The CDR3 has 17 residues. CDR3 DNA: TGTGCCAGCAGCTTAGGAGGAGGGACAGGGGCTAACTATGGCTACACCTTC. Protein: CASSLGGGTGANYGYTF.

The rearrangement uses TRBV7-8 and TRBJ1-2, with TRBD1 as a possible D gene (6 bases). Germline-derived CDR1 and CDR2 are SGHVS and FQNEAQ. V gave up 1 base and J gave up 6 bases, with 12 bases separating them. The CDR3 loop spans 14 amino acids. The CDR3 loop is CASSLGPGADGYTF. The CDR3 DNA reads TGTGCCAGCAGCTTAGGTCCAGGGGCCGATGGCTACACCTTC.

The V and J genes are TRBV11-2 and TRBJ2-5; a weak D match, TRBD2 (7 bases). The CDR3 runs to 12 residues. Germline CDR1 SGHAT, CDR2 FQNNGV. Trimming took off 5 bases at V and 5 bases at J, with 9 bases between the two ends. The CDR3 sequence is CASSRGGETQYF. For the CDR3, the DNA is TGTGCCAGCAGCAGGGGGGGGGAGACCCAGTACTTC.

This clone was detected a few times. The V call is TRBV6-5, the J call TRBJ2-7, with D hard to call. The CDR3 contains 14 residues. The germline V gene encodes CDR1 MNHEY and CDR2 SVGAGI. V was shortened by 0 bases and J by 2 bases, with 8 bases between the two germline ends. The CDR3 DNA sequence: TGTGCCAGCAGTTACTCGAGTGGGACCTACGAGCAGTACTTC. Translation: CASSYSSGTYEQYF.

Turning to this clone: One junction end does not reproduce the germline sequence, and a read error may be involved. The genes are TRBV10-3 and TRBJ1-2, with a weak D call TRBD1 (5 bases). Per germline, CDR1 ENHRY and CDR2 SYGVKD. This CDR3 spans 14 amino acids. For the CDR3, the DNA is TGTGCCAGCAGTGACACAGCAGGGAACTATGGCTACACCTTC. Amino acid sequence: CASSDTAGNYGYTF.

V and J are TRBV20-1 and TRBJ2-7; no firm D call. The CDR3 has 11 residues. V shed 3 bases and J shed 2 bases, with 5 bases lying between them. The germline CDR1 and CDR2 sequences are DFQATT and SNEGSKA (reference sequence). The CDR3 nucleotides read TGCAGTGCTAGCAGCACCTACGAGCAGTACTTC. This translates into CSASSTYEQYF.

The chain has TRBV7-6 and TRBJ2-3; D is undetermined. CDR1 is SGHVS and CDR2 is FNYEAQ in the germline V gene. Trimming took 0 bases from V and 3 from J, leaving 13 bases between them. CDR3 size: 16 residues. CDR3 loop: CASSLAVQPQTDTQYF. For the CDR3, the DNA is TGTGCCAGCAGCTTAGCAGTCCAGCCACAAACAGATACGCAGTATTTT.

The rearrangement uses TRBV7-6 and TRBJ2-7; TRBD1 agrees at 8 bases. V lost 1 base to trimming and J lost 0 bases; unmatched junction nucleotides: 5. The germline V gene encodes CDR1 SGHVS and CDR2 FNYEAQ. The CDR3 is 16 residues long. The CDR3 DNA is TGTGCCAGCAGCTTAGGCAAAGGACAGGGCTCCTACGAGCAGTACTTC. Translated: CASSLGKGQGSYEQYF.

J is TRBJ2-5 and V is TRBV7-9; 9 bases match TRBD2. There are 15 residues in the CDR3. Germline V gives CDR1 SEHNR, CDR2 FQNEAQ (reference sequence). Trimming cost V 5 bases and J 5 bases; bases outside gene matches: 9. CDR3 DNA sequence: TGTGCCAGCAGCCCAAGTAGCGGGAGTGGCGAGACCCAGTACTTC. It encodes CASSPSSGSGETQYF. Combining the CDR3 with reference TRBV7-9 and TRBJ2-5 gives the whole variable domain DTGVSQNPRHKITKRGQNVTFRCDPISEHNRLYWYRQTLGQGPEFLTYFQNEAQLEKSRLLSDRFSAERPKGSFSTLEIQRTEQGDSAMYLCASSPSSGSGETQYFGPGTRLLVL.

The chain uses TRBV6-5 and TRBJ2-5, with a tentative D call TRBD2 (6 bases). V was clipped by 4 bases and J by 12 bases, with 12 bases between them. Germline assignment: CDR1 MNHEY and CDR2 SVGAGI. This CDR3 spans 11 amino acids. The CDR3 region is CASSSAGWEYF. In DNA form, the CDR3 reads TGTGCCAGCAGTTCCGCGGGGTGGGAGTACTTC.

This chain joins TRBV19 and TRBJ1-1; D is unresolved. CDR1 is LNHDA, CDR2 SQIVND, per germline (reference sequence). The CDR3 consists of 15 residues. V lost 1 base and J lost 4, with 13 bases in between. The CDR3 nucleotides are TGTGCCAGTAGTATAGGATCCGGGAGGATCACTGAAGCTTTCTTT. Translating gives CASSIGSGRITEAFF.